The clone carrying this T cell receptor (beta chain) was counted ten times or more. This sample was included in a study of neurological immune-mediated disorders. Time point noted: longitudinal time-point 1 (baseline). TCRdb redid the calling of the 5' RACE reads with MiXCR, one entry per CDR3 protein. The sample holds tens of thousands of distinct CDR3 sequences; roughly 15% are singletons and the top ten take 4.5% to 5.5%. The TCR was taken from a female donor with HTLV-1-associated myelopathy (HAM/TSP). Specimen: PBMCs.

CDR3 coding DNA: TGTGCCAGCAGCTTAGGGGGTCTAGCCAAAAACATTCAGTACTTC. It is translated as CASSLGGLAKNIQYF. J is TRBJ2-4 and V is TRBV7-9; D call uncertain. Germline V gene lookup returns CDR1 SEHNR and CDR2 FQNEAQ (reference sequence). The CDR3 has 15 residues. V was pared by 1 base and J by 0 bases, with 7 bases between.